Described below is a single T cell receptor (beta chain) sequence and its context. Method: immunoSEQ multiplex PCR; TCRdb's copy keeps in-frame clones and lacks some. The sample lists more than 60,000 clones, roughly 95% occurring once. CDR3 size: 15 residues. Germline values: CDR1 SEHNR, CDR2 FQNEAQ (reference sequence). V shed 5 bases and J 6 bases; nucleotides not matched to a gene: 7. This entry belongs to a study of cytomegalovirus exposure and HLA in healthy donors. The validation cohort, a group of 120 subjects, included the donors and was separate from the approximately 700-subject first cohort.

The source is a woman under 30 in good health and CMV-seropositive. The V call is TRBV7-9, the J call TRBJ2-1; 10 bases match TRBD1. The sequenced sample was PBMCs. The CDR3 DNA follows: TGTGCCAGCAGCCCGGCCGGGACAGGGGTCAATGAGCAGTTCTTC. This codes for CASSPAGTGVNEQFF.